This is a list of T cell receptor beta chains from one sample in a study of blood T cell repertoires in COVID-19. Measured with immunoSEQ multiplex PCR; TCRdb has only the in-frame clones, and not every one. This sample has about 390,000 clones, with roughly 89% found just once. The sample consisted of PBMCs or T cells enriched from blood (not recorded which). These TCRs come from a woman in her forties or fifties who had recovered from COVID-19. The CDR3 runs from the conserved cysteine through the conserved F or W. A D gene is named only where the DNA matches it firmly. Clone size, where shown, is once, few, many, or a class for clones that have expanded.

j_call,d_call,v_call,clone_size,cdr3_nt,cdr3_aa
TRBJ2-1,TRBD2,TRBV5-1,-,TGCGCCAGCAGCTTAAGCCTAGCGGGGGGGCAGTTCTTC,CASSLSLAGGQFF
TRBJ1-4,-,TRBV28,-,TGTGCCAGCAGTTTCTCCGGCAGGGGAGAAAATGAAAAACTGTTTTTT,CASSFSGRGENEKLFF
TRBJ2-2,-,TRBV7-2,many,TGTGCCAGCAGCTTAGCGCCGGGGACCGGGGAGCTGTTTTTT,CASSLAPGTGELFF
TRBJ2-7,TRBD2,TRBV27,-,TGTGCCAGCAGTTTGGAGCGGGAAGCCTTCTACGAGCAGTACTTC,CASSLEREAFYEQYF
TRBJ1-3,-,TRBV19,-,TGTGCCAGTAGTATACCCTACAGGCAGCCCAAGCCTTCTGGAAACACCATATATTTT,CASSIPYRQPKPSGNTIYF
TRBJ1-5,-,TRBV19,-,TGTGCAGTATCTCCGAGAGATCAGCCCCAGCATTTT,CAVSPRDQPQHF
TRBJ2-2,TRBD1,TRBV4-3,few,TGCGCCAGCAGCCAAATGACAGGGAGTACCGGGGAGCTGTTTTTT,CASSQMTGSTGELFF
TRBJ2-5,-,TRBV3-1/TRBV3-2,-,TGTGCCAGCAGCCAAGTCATCGAGACCCAGTACTTC,CASSQVIETQYF
TRBJ2-7,-,TRBV7-9,-,TGTGCCAGCAGCTTATTCGGGGGTCTGAACGAGCAGTACTTC,CASSLFGGLNEQYF
TRBJ2-3,-,TRBV24-1,-,TGTGCCACCAGTGATGCCGGGTCCGTAGATACGCAGTATTTT,CATSDAGSVDTQYF